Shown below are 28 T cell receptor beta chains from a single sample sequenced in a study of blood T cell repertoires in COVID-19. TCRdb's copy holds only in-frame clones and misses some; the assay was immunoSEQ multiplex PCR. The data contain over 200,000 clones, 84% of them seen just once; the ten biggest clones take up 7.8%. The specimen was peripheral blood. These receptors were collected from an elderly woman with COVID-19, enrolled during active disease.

The CDR3 reads CASSLLGTGEKLFF. In nucleotides, the CDR3 is TGTGCCAGCAGCTTACTAGGGACTGGGGAAAAACTGTTTTTT. The chain couples TRBV11-2 to TRBJ1-4; possible D gene TRBD1, 5 bases. The CDR3 loop spans 14 amino acids. V lost 2 bases and J 8 bases, leaving 12 bases between the germline ends. Germline-derived CDR1 and CDR2 are SGHAT and FQNNGV.

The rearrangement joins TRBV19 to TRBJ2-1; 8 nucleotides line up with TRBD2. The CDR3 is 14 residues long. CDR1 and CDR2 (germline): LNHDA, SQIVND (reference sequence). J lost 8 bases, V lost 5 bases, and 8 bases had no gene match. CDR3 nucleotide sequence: TGTGCCAGTAGTTCGCTGACTAGCGAGGATGAGCAGTTCTTC. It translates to CASSSLTSEDEQFF.

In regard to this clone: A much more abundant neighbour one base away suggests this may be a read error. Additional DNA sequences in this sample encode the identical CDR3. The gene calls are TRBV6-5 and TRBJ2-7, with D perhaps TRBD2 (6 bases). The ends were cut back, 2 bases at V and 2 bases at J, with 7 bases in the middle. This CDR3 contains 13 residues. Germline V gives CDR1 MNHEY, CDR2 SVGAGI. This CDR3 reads CASSYGGTYEQYF. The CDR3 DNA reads TGTGCCAGCAGTTACGGGGGGACCTACGAGCAGTACTTC.

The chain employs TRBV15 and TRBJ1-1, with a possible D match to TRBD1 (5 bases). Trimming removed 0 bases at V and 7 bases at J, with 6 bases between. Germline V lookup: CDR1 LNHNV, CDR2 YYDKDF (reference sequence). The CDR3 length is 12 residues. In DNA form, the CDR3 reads TGTGCCACCAGCAGAGATCAGGGTGAAGCTTTCTTT. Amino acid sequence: CATSRDQGEAFF.

CDR3 loop: CASSEVGNTIYF. The CDR3 nucleotides are TGTGCCAGCAGCGAGGTTGGAAACACCATATATTTT. The chain carries TRBV5-5 and TRBJ1-3; D not resolved. Germline loops: CDR1 SGHKS, CDR2 YYEKEE (reference sequence). V lost 4 bases and J lost 3, with 5 bases in between. The CDR3 loop spans 12 amino acids.

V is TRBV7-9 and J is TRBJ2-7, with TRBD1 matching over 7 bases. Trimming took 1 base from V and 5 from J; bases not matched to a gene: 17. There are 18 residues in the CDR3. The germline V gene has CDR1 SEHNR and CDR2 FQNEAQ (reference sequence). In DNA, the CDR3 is TGTGCCAGCAGCTTAGGAACCGGCAGGGGGAAAAGGGTCAACGAGCAGTACTTC. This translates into CASSLGTGRGKRVNEQYF.

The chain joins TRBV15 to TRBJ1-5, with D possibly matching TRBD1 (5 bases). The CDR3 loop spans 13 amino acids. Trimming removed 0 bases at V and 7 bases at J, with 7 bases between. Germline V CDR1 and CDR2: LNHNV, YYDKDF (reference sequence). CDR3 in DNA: TGTGCCACCAGCAGAGATAAGGGGCAGCCCCAGCATTTT. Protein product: CATSRDKGQPQHF.

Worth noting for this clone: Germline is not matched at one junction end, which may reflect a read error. CDR3 coding DNA: TGTGCCAGCAGTTCAGGGGGGACCTCCCACGAGCAGTACTTC. It translates to CASSSGGTSHEQYF. The rearrangement uses TRBV28 and TRBJ2-7, with D maybe TRBD1 (7 bases). Germline V gene sequence: CDR1 MDHEN, CDR2 SYDVKM. The CDR3 loop spans 14 amino acids.

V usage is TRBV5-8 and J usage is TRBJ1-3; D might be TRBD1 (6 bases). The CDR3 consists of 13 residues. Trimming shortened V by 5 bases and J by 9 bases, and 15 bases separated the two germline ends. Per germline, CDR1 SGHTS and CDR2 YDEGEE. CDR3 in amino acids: CASSQQGGGTIYF. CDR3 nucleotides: TGTGCCAGCAGTCAACAGGGTGGAGGCACCATATATTTT. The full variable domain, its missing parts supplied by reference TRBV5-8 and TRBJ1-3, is EAGVTQSPTHLIKTRGQQATLRCSPISGHTSVYWYQQALGLGLQFLLWYDEGEERNRGNFPPRFSGRQFPNYSSELNVNALELEDSALYLCASSQQGGGTIYFGEGSWLTVV.

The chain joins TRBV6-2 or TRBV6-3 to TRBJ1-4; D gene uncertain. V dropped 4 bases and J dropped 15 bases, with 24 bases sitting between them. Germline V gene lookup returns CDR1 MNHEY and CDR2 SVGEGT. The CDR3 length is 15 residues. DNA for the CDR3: TGTGCCAGCAGTTCTGCCGGGAGCGGGGAGATTTCGATGTTTTTT. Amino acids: CASSSAGSGEISMFF.

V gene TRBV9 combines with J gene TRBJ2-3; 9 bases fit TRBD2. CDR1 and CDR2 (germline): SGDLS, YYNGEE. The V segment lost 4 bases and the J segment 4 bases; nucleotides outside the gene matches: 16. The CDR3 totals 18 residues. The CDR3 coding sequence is TGTGCCAGCAGCCCCCGGTCGGGCGGCGGGGGGGCTGCAGATACGCAGTATTTT. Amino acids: CASSPRSGGGGAADTQYF.

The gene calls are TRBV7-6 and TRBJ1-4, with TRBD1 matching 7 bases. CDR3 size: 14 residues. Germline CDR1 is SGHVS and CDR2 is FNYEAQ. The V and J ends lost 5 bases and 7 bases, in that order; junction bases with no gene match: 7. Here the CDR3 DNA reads TGTGCCAGCAGCCCAGACAGGGTTGGTGAAAAACTGTTTTTT. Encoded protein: CASSPDRVGEKLFF.

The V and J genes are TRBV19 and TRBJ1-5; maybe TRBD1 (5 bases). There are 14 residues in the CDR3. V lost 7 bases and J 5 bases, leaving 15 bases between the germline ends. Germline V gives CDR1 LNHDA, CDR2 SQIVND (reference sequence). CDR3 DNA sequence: TGTGCCAGTACTGCGTCGGGAGGGGATCAGCCCCAGCATTTT. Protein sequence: CASTASGGDQPQHF.

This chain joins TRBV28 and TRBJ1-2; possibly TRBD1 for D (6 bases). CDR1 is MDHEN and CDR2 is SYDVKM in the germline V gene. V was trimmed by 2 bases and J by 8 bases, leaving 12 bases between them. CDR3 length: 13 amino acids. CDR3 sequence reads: CASSLRGAQGYTF. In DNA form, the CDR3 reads TGTGCCAGCAGTTTACGGGGGGCACAGGGCTACACCTTC.

In DNA, the CDR3 is TGTGCCAGCAGCTTATTAAAGACAGTCTCTGGAAACACCATATATTTT. As protein: CASSLLKTVSGNTIYF. The chain combines TRBV7-2 with TRBJ1-3, with D possibly TRBD1 on 5 matching bases. This CDR3 region has 16 residues. The V end lost 2 bases, the J end lost 0 bases, and 11 bases lay between the germline ends. Germline V CDR1 and CDR2: SGHTA, FQGNSA.

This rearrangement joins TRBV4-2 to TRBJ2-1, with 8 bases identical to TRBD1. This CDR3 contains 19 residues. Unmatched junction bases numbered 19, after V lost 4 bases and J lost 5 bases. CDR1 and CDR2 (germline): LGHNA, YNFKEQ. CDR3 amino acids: CASSRTPGQVGALDNEQFF. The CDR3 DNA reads TGTGCCAGCAGCCGAACGCCGGGACAGGTAGGGGCTCTCGACAATGAGCAGTTCTTC.

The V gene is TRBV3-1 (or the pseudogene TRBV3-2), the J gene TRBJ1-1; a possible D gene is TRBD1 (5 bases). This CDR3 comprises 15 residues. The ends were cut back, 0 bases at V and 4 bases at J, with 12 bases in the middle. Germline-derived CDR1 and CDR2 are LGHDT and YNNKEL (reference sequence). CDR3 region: CASSQDQVGVTEAFF. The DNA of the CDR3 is TGTGCCAGCAGCCAAGATCAGGTAGGGGTCACTGAAGCTTTCTTT.

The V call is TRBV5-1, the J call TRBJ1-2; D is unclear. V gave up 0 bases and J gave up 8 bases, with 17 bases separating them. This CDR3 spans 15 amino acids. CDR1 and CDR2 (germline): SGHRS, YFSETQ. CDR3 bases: TGCGCCAGCAGCTTGGCTCCAGGAGCGGGTAGCGGCTACACCTTC. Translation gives CASSLAPGAGSGYTF.

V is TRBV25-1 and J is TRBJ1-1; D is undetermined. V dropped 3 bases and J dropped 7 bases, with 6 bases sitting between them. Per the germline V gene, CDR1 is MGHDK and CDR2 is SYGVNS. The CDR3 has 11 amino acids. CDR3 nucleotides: TGTGCCAGCAGTGAGCGGGTTGAAGCTTTCTTT. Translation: CASSERVEAFF.

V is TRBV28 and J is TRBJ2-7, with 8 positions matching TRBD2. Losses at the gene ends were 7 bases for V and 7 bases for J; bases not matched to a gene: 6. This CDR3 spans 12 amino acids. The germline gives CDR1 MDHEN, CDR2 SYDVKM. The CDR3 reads CASNTGGGEQYF. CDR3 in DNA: TGTGCCAGCAATACCGGCGGGGGGGAGCAGTACTTC. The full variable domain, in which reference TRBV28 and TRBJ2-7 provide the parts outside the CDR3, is DVKVTQSSRYLVKRTGEKVFLECVQDMDHENMFWYRQDPGLGLRLIYFSYDVKMKEKGDIPEGYSVSREKKERFSLILESASTNQTSMYLCASNTGGGEQYFGPGTRLTVT.

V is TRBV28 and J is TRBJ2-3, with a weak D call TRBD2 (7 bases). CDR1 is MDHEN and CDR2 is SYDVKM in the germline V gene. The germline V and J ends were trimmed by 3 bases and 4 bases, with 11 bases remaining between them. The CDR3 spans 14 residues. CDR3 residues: CASSFVGGPDTQYF. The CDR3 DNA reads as TGTGCCAGCAGTTTCGTGGGGGGGCCAGATACGCAGTATTTT.

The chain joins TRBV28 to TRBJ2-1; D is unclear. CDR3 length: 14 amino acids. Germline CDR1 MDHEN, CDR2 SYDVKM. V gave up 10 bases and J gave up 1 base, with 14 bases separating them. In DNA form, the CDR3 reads TGTGCCACCTCGTCCGTTGTATCCTACAATGAGCAGTTCTTC. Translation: CATSSVVSYNEQFF.

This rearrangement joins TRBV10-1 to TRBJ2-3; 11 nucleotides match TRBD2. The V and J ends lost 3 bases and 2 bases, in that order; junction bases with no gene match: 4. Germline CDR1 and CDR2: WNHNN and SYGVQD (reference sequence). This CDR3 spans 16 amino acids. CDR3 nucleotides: TGCGCCAGCAGTGATCTAGCGGGGGGACTCACAGATACGCAGTATTTT. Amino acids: CASSDLAGGLTDTQYF.

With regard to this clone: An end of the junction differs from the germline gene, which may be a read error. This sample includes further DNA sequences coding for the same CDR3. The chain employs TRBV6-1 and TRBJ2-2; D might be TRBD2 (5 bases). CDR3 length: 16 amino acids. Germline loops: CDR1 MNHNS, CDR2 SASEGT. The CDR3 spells CASSEGQFTNTGELFF. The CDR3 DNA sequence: TGTGCCAGCAGTGAAGGGCAGTTTACGAACACCGGGGAGTTGTTTTTT.

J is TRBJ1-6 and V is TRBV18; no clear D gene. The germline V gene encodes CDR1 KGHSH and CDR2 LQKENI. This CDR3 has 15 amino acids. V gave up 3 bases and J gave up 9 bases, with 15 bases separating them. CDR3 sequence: CASSPREGRSSPLHF. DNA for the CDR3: TGTGCCAGCTCACCGAGGGAAGGACGTAGTTCACCCCTCCACTTT.

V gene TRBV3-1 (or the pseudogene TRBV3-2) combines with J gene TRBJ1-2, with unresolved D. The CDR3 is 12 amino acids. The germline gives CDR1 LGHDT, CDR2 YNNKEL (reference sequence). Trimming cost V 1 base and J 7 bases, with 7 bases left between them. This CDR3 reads CASSQGGVGYTF. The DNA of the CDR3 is TGTGCCAGCAGCCAAGGTGGAGTTGGCTACACCTTC.

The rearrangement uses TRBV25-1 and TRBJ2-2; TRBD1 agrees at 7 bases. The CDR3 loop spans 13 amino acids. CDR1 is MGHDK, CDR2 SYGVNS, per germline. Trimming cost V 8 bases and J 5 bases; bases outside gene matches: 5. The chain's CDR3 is CASRGQQTGELFF. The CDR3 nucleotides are TGTGCCAGCCGGGGACAGCAGACCGGGGAGCTGTTTTTT.

This chain's CDR3 is CASSARGGANEKLFF. As DNA, the CDR3 is TGTGCCAGCTCCGCCCGGGGTGGAGCTAATGAAAAACTGTTTTTT. The chain joins TRBV6-5 to TRBJ1-4; the D is unclear. This CDR3 contains 15 residues. Trimming took off 8 bases at V and 3 bases at J, with 16 bases between the two ends. Germline V gene lookup returns CDR1 MNHEY and CDR2 SVGAGI.